The entry below describes one T cell receptor (beta chain). What it binds is not known. These data belong to a study of T cells after yellow fever vaccination. Germline CDR1 is ENHRY and CDR2 is SYGVKD. Trimming removed 5 bases from V and 4 bases from J, with 11 bases in between. The CDR3 length is 13 residues. Template switching with 5'RACE generated the TCR cDNA and added a universal primer site and UMIs. MiXCR, applied by TCRdb to the 5' RACE reads, yields one record per CDR3 protein. The sample yields under 500,000 distinct CDR3 sequences, about 19% seen once. Study-wide results and limits: Although most clonotypes did not, a small share appeared in both CD4 and CD8 compartments. Weaker, the secondary response peaked sooner, at day 5 versus 15.

The rearrangement joins TRBV10-3 to TRBJ1-2; no firm D call. The receptor was derived from a man between 18 and 35 years old who received the YFV17D yellow fever vaccine. Specimen: PBMCs, collected before the yellow fever booster vaccination. The DNA of the CDR3 is TGTGCCATCAGTACCGGTTACGGCTATGGCTACACCTTC. This encodes CAISTGYGYGYTF.